This TCR beta chain was documented in a study of shared clonotypes between healthy human individuals. Germline lookup yields CDR1 SGHAT and CDR2 FQNNGV. The V and J ends lost 0 bases and 8 bases respectively, with 16 bases between them. This CDR3 comprises 16 residues. The assay used deep level. Across several immunoSEQ plates, the genomic DNA of each subset was split evenly. Produced via immunoSEQ multiplex PCR; TCRdb's table is partial and in-frame only. The sample contains more than 1,200,000 clones, roughly 98.5% of which appear only once. This receptor was obtained from a young man in good health. Sequencing was performed on naive CD4+ T cells sorted from blood. Subset described: CD45RA+ positively selected. The V gene is TRBV11-2, the J gene TRBJ1-4; no firm D call. The CDR3 DNA reads as TGTGCCAGCAGCTTAGAACCGGGCCGGGGAAGAGAAAAACTGTTTTTT. Amino acid sequence: CASSLEPGRGREKLFF.